One sample yielded the 20 T cell receptor beta chains listed below, sequenced in a study of identical twins. TCRdb recomputed calls from the 5' RACE reads with MiXCR, one row per CDR3 protein. The sample yields hundreds of thousands of distinct CDR3 sequences, approximately 13% seen once. These data were also filed under a second study, of yellow fever vaccine responses in identical twins.

Sequencing was carried out using CD8+ T cells sorted from blood. The receptors stem from a young woman in good health.

This chain joins TRBV7-6 and TRBJ2-7; D unclear. CDR1 and CDR2 (germline): SGHVS, FNYEAQ. This CDR3 contains 15 residues. The germline V and J ends were trimmed by 2 bases and 2 bases, with 13 bases remaining between them. Here the CDR3 reads CASSLRQSQAYEQYF. As DNA, the CDR3 is TGTGCCAGCAGCTTACGACAATCGCAGGCCTACGAGCAGTACTTC.

The chain recombines TRBV5-6 with TRBJ2-7; D may match TRBD1 or TRBD2 (8 bases each). The CDR3 is 14 amino acids. CDR1 and CDR2 (germline): SGHDT, YYEEEE. The V end was cut by 5 bases, the J end by 7 bases, with 19 bases between. The CDR3 spells CASSSGTGLGEQYV. CDR3 sequence (DNA): TGTGCCAGCAGTAGCGGGACAGGCCTTGGAGAGCAGTACGTC.

This clonotype has more than one count but fewer than ten. V gene TRBV10-3 combines with J gene TRBJ2-3; tentatively, D is TRBD1 (5 bases). In germline, CDR1 is ENHRY, CDR2 SYGVKD. V was shortened by 8 bases and J by 5 bases, with 8 bases between the two germline ends. The CDR3 runs to 11 residues. The DNA for the CDR3 is TGTGCCATCTGGGGCGAAGATACGCAGTATTTT. Translated: CAIWGEDTQYF.

The chain joins TRBV12-3 or TRBV12-4 to TRBJ2-7; 7 nucleotides align to TRBD2. The J segment lost 7 bases and the V segment lost 7 bases, leaving 10 bases of the junction unmatched. This CDR3 contains 13 residues. CDR3 nucleotide sequence: TGTGCCAGCATGGTAGCGGGCGTGGGGGAGCAGTACTTC. This encodes CASMVAGVGEQYF.

Ten or more counts support this clonotype. The V call is TRBV12-3 or TRBV12-4, the J call TRBJ2-7; 8 bases line up with TRBD1. V gave up 7 bases and J gave up 7 bases; unmatched junction bases: 6. The CDR3 is made up of 12 amino acids. This chain's CDR3 is CASNTGGWEQYF. The CDR3 DNA follows: TGTGCCAGCAACACAGGGGGGTGGGAGCAGTACTTC.

This sequence joins TRBV13 and TRBJ2-7; a possible D gene is TRBD2 (6 bases). CDR1 and CDR2 (germline): PRHDT, FYEKMQ (reference sequence). CDR3 size: 15 residues. Trimming removed 1 base from V and 2 bases from J, with 12 bases in between. The CDR3 region is CASSLDEEGPYEQYF. In DNA, the CDR3 is TGTGCCAGCAGCTTAGACGAGGAGGGTCCCTACGAGCAGTACTTC.

J is TRBJ2-5 and V is TRBV6-2 or TRBV6-3, with 8 bases lining up with TRBD1. CDR3 length equals 15 residues. Germline V CDR1 and CDR2: MNHEY, SVGEGT. The V and J ends lost 5 bases and 1 base, in that order; junction bases with no gene match: 6. The CDR3 bases are TGTGCCAGCAGTCAACTACAGGGGGTCCAAGAGACCCAGTACTTC. As protein: CASSQLQGVQETQYF.

The V and J genes are TRBV9 and TRBJ1-2; 7 bases match TRBD1. The V and J ends lost 8 bases and 1 base, in that order; junction bases with no gene match: 5. CDR1 and CDR2 from the germline V gene are SGDLS and YYNGEE. This CDR3 has 13 amino acids. DNA for the CDR3: TGTGCCAGTCAGGGGGGAGTTAACTATGGCTACACCTTC. Its protein product is CASQGGVNYGYTF.

This rearrangement joins TRBV28 to TRBJ2-7; a possible D gene is TRBD1 (6 bases). V shed 7 bases and J shed 2 bases, with 18 bases lying between them. Germline V gives CDR1 MDHEN, CDR2 SYDVKM. This CDR3 region has 15 residues. Here the CDR3 reads CASTTLQGSTYEQYF. In DNA, the CDR3 is TGTGCCAGCACGACACTTCAGGGGTCCACCTACGAGCAGTACTTC.

Only a few counts were recorded for this clonotype. The J gene is TRBJ1-4, the V gene TRBV4-1; maybe TRBD1 (5 bases). Trimming left V 1 base short and J 8 bases short, with 5 bases between. Germline V gives CDR1 MGHRA, CDR2 YSYEKL. The CDR3 runs 12 residues. CDR3 sequence reads: CASSQAGEKLFF. Written as DNA, the CDR3 is TGCGCCAGCAGCCAAGCAGGGGAAAAACTGTTTTTT.

This clonotype was observed a handful of times. This sequence joins TRBV15 and TRBJ2-7; no reliable D call. Trimming cost V 0 bases and J 6 bases, with 9 bases left between them. There are 13 residues in the CDR3. CDR1 and CDR2 (germline): LNHNV, YYDKDF (reference sequence). CDR3 DNA: TGTGCCACCAGCAGAGATGCGGAATCCGAGCAGTACTTC. It encodes CATSRDAESEQYF.

The table lists this clonotype with many counts. This chain joins TRBV12-3 or TRBV12-4 and TRBJ2-2; a weak D match, TRBD1 (6 bases). This CDR3 has 12 amino acids. Trimming shortened V by 5 bases and J by 9 bases, and 10 bases separated the two germline ends. CDR3 sequence reads: CASSTQGRELFF. As DNA, the CDR3 is TGTGCCAGCAGTACGCAGGGGAGGGAGCTGTTTTTT.

The chain combines TRBV12-5 with TRBJ2-2; possible D gene TRBD2, 7 bases. V gave up 5 bases and J gave up 6 bases, with 16 bases separating them. The CDR3 runs 15 residues. CDR1 is LGHNT, CDR2 FRNRAP, per germline. The chain's CDR3 is CASGLSGEGAGELFF. CDR3 DNA: TGTGCTAGTGGTCTCAGTGGGGAGGGGGCCGGGGAGCTGTTTTTT.

This clonotype was observed at least ten times. This chain connects TRBV15 to TRBJ2-3, with D uncertain. This CDR3 region has 12 residues. V was trimmed by 0 bases and J by 4 bases, leaving 2 bases between them. CDR1 and CDR2 (germline): LNHNV, YYDKDF (reference sequence). The DNA of the CDR3 is TGTGCCACCAGCAGAGATTCAGATACGCAGTATTTT. It specifies CATSRDSDTQYF.

This clonotype has a handful of counts. The CDR3 here is CASSYPTDRGRYNEQFF. In DNA, the CDR3 is TGCGCCAGCAGCTACCCGACCGACAGGGGGAGGTACAATGAGCAGTTCTTC. The V and J genes are TRBV5-1 and TRBJ2-1, with 9 bases fitting TRBD1. The CDR3 consists of 17 residues. Germline assignment: CDR1 SGHRS and CDR2 YFSETQ. V was clipped by 3 bases and J by 4 bases; unmatched bases: 11.

V is TRBV29-1 and J is TRBJ2-7, with 7 bases identical to TRBD2. The length of the CDR3 is 16 residues. CDR1 is SQVTM and CDR2 is ANQGSEA in the germline V gene. V dropped 0 bases and J dropped 2; count of bases not matched to a gene: 10. The CDR3: CSVEEGRDGPPYEQYF. The CDR3, as DNA: TGCAGCGTTGAAGAGGGGAGGGACGGGCCCCCCTACGAGCAGTACTTC.

This clonotype was recorded many times. The J gene is TRBJ1-1, the V gene TRBV20-1; unclear D gene. This CDR3 is built from 13 residues. Trimming shortened V by 0 bases and J by 5 bases, and 10 bases separated the two germline ends. The germline gives CDR1 DFQATT, CDR2 SNEGSKA (reference sequence). The CDR3 coding sequence is TGCAGTGCTAGAGATCTTGGGGTTACTGAAGCTTTCTTT. It yields the protein CSARDLGVTEAFF.

This sequence joins TRBV28 and TRBJ2-1; TRBD2 matches at 14 bases. The germline CDR1 and CDR2 sequences are MDHEN and SYDVKM. The CDR3 extends over 19 amino acids. Germline trimming cut 7 bases from V and 4 bases from J; bases unmatched to any gene: 15. The CDR3 loop is CASITAIGTSGGVYNEQFF. The CDR3 DNA follows: TGTGCCAGCATCACGGCAATAGGGACTAGCGGGGGTGTGTACAATGAGCAGTTCTTC.

The CDR3 spells CASSLATADSYEQYF. DNA of the CDR3: TGTGCCAGCAGCTTAGCAACAGCCGACTCCTACGAGCAGTACTTC. The chain combines TRBV7-8 with TRBJ2-7; D unresolved. The V end lost 0 bases, the J end lost 0 bases, and 9 bases lay between the germline ends. The CDR3 contains 15 residues. From germline, CDR1 is SGHVS and CDR2 FQNEAQ.

The table lists this clonotype with a few counts. The chain recombines TRBV10-3 with TRBJ2-7, with TRBD2 matching over 8 bases. The V gene's germline CDR1 is ENHRY and CDR2 SYGVKD. The V and J ends lost 2 bases and 0 bases, in that order; junction bases with no gene match: 0. The CDR3 runs 14 residues. The CDR3 loop reads CAISEREGSYEQYF. DNA for the CDR3: TGTGCCATCAGTGAGCGGGAGGGCTCCTACGAGCAGTACTTC.